The sequence of this T cell receptor beta chain was determined in a study of blood T cells in healthy people across ages. A second PCR, run for roughly 7 to 12 cycles, used a sample-barcoded 5' primer plus a J-beta primer mix. TCRdb fed the 5' RACE reads into MiXCR, producing one record per CDR3 protein. The repertoire holds around 820,000 distinct CDR3 sequences, approximately 25% seen once, with around 3.6% in the top ten. Trimming at V came to 5 bases and at J to 3 bases, leaving 7 bases not matched to a gene. This CDR3 has 15 amino acids. Germline-derived CDR1 and CDR2 are SGHVS and FQNEAQ. In addition, the sample was reused for a study of T cells of mothers and their children.

The source material was blood. This TCR was recovered from a boy between 10 and 17 years old in good health. The chain uses TRBV7-8 and TRBJ2-7; 10 bases are a match to TRBD1. The chain's CDR3 is CASSRGDRGSYEQYF. The DNA of the CDR3 is TGTGCCAGCAGCCGAGGGGACAGGGGAAGCTACGAGCAGTACTTC.